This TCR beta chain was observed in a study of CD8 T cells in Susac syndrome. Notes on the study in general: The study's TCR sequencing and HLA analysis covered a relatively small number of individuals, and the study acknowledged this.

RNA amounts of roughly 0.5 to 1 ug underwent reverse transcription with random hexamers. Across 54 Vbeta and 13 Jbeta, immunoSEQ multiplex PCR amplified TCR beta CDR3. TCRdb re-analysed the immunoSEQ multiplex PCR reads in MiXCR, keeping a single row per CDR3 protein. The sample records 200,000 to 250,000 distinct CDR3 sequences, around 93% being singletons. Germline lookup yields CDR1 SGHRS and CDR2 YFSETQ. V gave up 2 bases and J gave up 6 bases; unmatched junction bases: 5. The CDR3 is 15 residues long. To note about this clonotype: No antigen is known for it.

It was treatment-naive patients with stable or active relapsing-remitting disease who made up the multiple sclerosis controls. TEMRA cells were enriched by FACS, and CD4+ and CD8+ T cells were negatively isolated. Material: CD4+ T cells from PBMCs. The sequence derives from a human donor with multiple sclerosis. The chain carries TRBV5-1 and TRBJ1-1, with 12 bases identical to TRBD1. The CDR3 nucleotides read TGCGCCAGCAGCTTCCCGGGACAGGGGGCCTCTGAAGCTTTCTTT. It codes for CASSFPGQGASEAFF.